These 17 T cell receptor beta chains were all obtained from the same sample, sequenced in a study of monozygotic twins with inflammatory bowel disease. TCRdb re-called the 5' RACE reads; every CDR3 protein appears as one record, without DNA. The data include around 200,000 distinct CDR3 sequences; the top ten clones carry roughly 1.5%. The sample consisted of blood. The receptors come from a human donor with ulcerative colitis or Crohn's disease, or a healthy co-twin of an affected twin (not recorded which).

The chain combines TRBV7-8 with TRBJ2-7; TCRdb selects TRBD1, and the lack of DNA leaves this call unchecked. Germline V gene data show CDR1 as SGHVS and CDR2 as FQNEAQ. The CDR3 spans 17 residues. The chain's CDR3 is CASSQGITGTVAYEQYF. Supplemented by reference TRBV7-8 and TRBJ2-7, the full variable domain reads GAGVSQSPRYKVAKRGQDVALRCDPISGHVSLFWYQQALGQGPEFLTYFQNEAQLDKSGLPSDRFFAERPEGSVSTLKIQRTQQEDSAVYLCASSQGITGTVAYEQYFGPGTRLTVT.

The chain recombines TRBV10-3 with TRBJ2-2; TCRdb names TRBD1, which stays unverified in the absence of DNA. Germline V CDR1 and CDR2: ENHRY, SYGVKD. The CDR3 loop spans 17 amino acids. The CDR3 region is CAISESVGGPGTGEQFF.

The chain's CDR3 is CSAPYDYEQYF. The chain links TRBV20-1 to TRBJ2-7. The CDR3 covers 11 residues. CDR1 is DFQATT, CDR2 SNEGSKA, per germline (reference sequence).

This chain uses TRBV5-1 with TRBJ1-4; TCRdb names TRBD1, which stays unverified in the absence of DNA. Germline CDR1 and CDR2: SGHRS and YFSETQ. The length of the CDR3 is 16 residues. CDR3 in amino acids: CASSGGTNPTNEKLFF.

The chain carries TRBV7-9 and TRBJ2-1; lacking DNA, the TRBD2 call made by TCRdb goes unchecked. This CDR3 has 16 amino acids. The germline CDR1 and CDR2 sequences are SEHNR and FQNEAQ (reference sequence). CDR3 residues: CASSPGVNYGVDEQFF.

The J gene is TRBJ2-6, the V gene TRBV27; no DNA is available, so the TRBD1 call from TCRdb remains unchecked. The CDR3 totals 20 residues. Germline loops: CDR1 MNHEY, CDR2 SMNVEV (reference sequence). Here the CDR3 reads CASTSEAGRLLNSGANVLTF. Together with reference TRBV27 and TRBJ2-6, the CDR3 gives the full variable domain: EAQVTQNPRYLITVTGKKLTVTCSQNMNHEYMSWYRQDPGLGLRQIYYSMNVEVTDKGDVPEGYKVSRKEKRNFPLILESPSPNQTSLYFCASTSEAGRLLNSGANVLTFGAGSRLTVL.

The V call is TRBV4-2, the J call TRBJ1-1; no DNA is available, so the TRBD1 call from TCRdb remains unchecked. Germline CDR1 LGHNA, CDR2 YNFKEQ. This CDR3 has 16 amino acids. The CDR3 is CASSQEKARGNTEAFF.

The V and J genes are TRBV20-1 and TRBJ1-6. The V gene's germline CDR1 is DFQATT and CDR2 SNEGSKA (reference sequence). The CDR3 length is 15 residues. CDR3 loop: CSARAEVNYNSPLHF.

The chain carries TRBV11-2 and TRBJ2-1; TCRdb's D call of TRBD2 is untestable without DNA. Germline V CDR1 and CDR2: SGHAT, FQNNGV. The CDR3 has 17 residues. This CDR3 reads CASRSSAASSGGNEQFF.

The chain couples TRBV7-9 to TRBJ1-5; TCRdb indicates TRBD1, and absent DNA this call remains unverified. This CDR3 is 13 amino acids long. Looked up from germline, CDR1 is SEHNR and CDR2 is FQNEAQ (reference sequence). The CDR3 loop is CASSPGAGQPQHF.

This sequence joins TRBV4-2 and TRBJ1-5. CDR1 and CDR2 (germline): LGHNA, YNFKEQ. The CDR3 spans 14 residues. This CDR3 is CASSPVGSGKPQHF.

The chain has TRBV2 and TRBJ2-1; TCRdb calls TRBD2, which cannot be checked without DNA. There are 16 residues in the CDR3. Germline CDR1 and CDR2: SNHLY and FYNNEI. CDR3 sequence reads: CASRPFVAGADNEQFF.

This sequence joins TRBV20-1 and TRBJ2-7. Germline CDR1 and CDR2: DFQATT and SNEGSKA (reference sequence). The CDR3 contains 11 residues. CDR3 amino acids: CSARESREQYF.

This sequence joins TRBV3-1 and TRBJ2-5; TCRdb selects TRBD1, and the lack of DNA leaves this call unchecked. The CDR3 has 13 amino acids. CDR1 is LGHDT, CDR2 YNNKEL, per germline (reference sequence). CDR3 in amino acids: CASSLQGSGTQYF.

The CDR3: CASSQGHSNTGELFF. This chain connects TRBV7-2 to TRBJ2-2; TCRdb calls TRBD1, which cannot be checked without DNA. The CDR3 sequence is 15 residues long. In germline, CDR1 is SGHTA, CDR2 FQGNSA.

This sequence joins TRBV6-1 and TRBJ1-3. Germline values: CDR1 MNHNS, CDR2 SASEGT. CDR3 size: 16 residues. The CDR3 loop is CASSNSGLLSGNTIYF.

This sequence joins TRBV7-9 and TRBJ2-7. This CDR3 has 14 residues. Germline V gene lookup returns CDR1 SEHNR and CDR2 FQNEAQ (reference sequence). The CDR3 sequence is CASSLDQASYEQYF.